These T cell receptor beta chains were read from a single sample in a study of OX40 agonist ivuxolimab in advanced cancers. Data came from immunoSEQ multiplex PCR; TCRdb stores just in-frame clones and leaves some out. The data show more than 45,000 clones, approximately 91% seen once. Specimen: CD4+ or CD8+ T cells sorted from blood, collected in a trial of the OX40 agonist ivuxolimab. These receptors were taken from an adult with an advanced solid tumor such as melanoma, head and neck, liver or kidney cancer. Each CDR3 is given with its conserved first and last residue. D genes are given only for firm matches. Clone size appears in some rows only: once, few, many, or a class for an expanded clone.

cdr3_aa cdr3_nt j_call d_call clone_size v_call
CASSPPQETQYF TGTGCCAGCAGCCCCCCCCAAGAGACCCAGTACTTC TRBJ2-5 NA NA TRBV7-8
CASSHLKGHYNEQFF TGTGCCAGCAGTCACCTCAAGGGACACTACAATGAGCAGTTCTTC TRBJ2-1 NA NA TRBV28
CASSSGTFSGTDTQYF TGTGCCAGCAGTTCCGGGACCTTCTCCGGCACAGATACGCAGTATTTT TRBJ2-3 NA NA TRBV6-5
CASSLGVEYEQYF TGCGCCAGCAGCTTGGGGGTAGAATACGAGCAGTACTTC TRBJ2-7 NA NA TRBV5-1
CASSSGRAGADTQYF TGTGCCAGCAGTTCAGGGAGGGCCGGTGCAGATACGCAGTATTTT TRBJ2-3 TRBD2 NA TRBV28
CASRQTQGDAEAFF TGCGCCAGCAGACAGACACAGGGAGATGCTGAAGCTTTCTTT TRBJ1-1 NA NA TRBV4-1
CATSDRSYPPTEQFF TGTGCCACCAGCGACAGATCTTACCCACCCACTGAGCAGTTCTTC TRBJ2-1 NA NA TRBV15
CASRGQGSKAFF TGTGCCAGTCGCGGACAGGGTAGTAAAGCTTTCTTT TRBJ1-1 TRBD1 NA TRBV7-9
CASSQGATSPNRYEQYF TGCGCCAGCAGCCAAGGTGCGACTAGCCCGAACCGGTACGAGCAGTACTTC TRBJ2-7 TRBD2 NA TRBV4-1
CSVDSSSSYEQYF TGCAGCGTTGACAGCTCTAGCTCCTACGAGCAGTACTTC TRBJ2-7 NA NA TRBV29-1
CASSLGGGQETQYF TGTGCCAGCAGCTTAGGTGGCGGGCAAGAGACCCAGTACTTC TRBJ2-5 NA NA TRBV7-4
CASSLMETQYF TGTGCCAGCAGCTTGATGGAGACCCAGTACTTC TRBJ2-5 NA NA TRBV5-6
CASSPFHNLYEQYF TGTGCCAGCAGCCCCTTCCACAACCTTTACGAGCAGTACTTC TRBJ2-7 NA NA TRBV5-4
CASSPSAMSEKLFF TGTGCCAGCAGCCCCAGTGCCATGTCTGAAAAACTGTTTTTT TRBJ1-4 NA NA TRBV7-9
CASSLYGGTTFTDTQYF TGCGCCAGCAGCTTGTATGGGGGAACAACATTCACAGATACGCAGTATTTT TRBJ2-3 NA NA TRBV5-1
CASSMGQGLPYEQYF TGTGCCAGCAGCATGGGACAGGGCCTTCCCTACGAGCAGTACTTC TRBJ2-7 TRBD1 NA TRBV9
CASSYDNGYGYTF TGTGCCAGCAGCTACGACAACGGATATGGCTACACCTTC TRBJ1-2 NA once TRBV5-4
CSVASRGSSYEQYF TGCAGCGTTGCTTCCCGAGGTAGCTCCTACGAGCAGTACTTC TRBJ2-7 NA NA TRBV29-1
CASSPPGLYGYTF TGTGCCAGCAGTCCGCCGGGGCTATATGGCTACACCTTC TRBJ1-2 NA NA TRBV6-5
CSVQMTGDNEQFF TGCAGCGTTCAAATGACAGGGGACAATGAGCAGTTCTTC TRBJ2-1 TRBD1 once TRBV29-1
CASSLSGTGYSGTSGSVSTDTQYF TGTGCCAGCAGCCTAAGCGGGACAGGGTATTCCGGGACTAGCGGATCTGTTAGCACAGATACGCAGTATTTT TRBJ2-3 TRBD2 NA TRBV7-3
CASTTGPNYGYTF TGTGCCAGCACGACAGGACCGAACTATGGCTACACCTTC TRBJ1-2 NA NA TRBV6-5
CASSGVGAEAFF TGTGCCAGCAGTGGAGTTGGCGCTGAAGCTTTCTTT TRBJ1-1 NA NA TRBV2
CASSPEEVDSYEQYF TGTGCCAGCAGCCCCGAGGAGGTAGATTCATACGAGCAGTACTTC TRBJ2-7 NA NA TRBV7-9
CASSPSASYEQYF TGTGCCAGCAGCCCCAGTGCGTCCTACGAGCAGTACTTC TRBJ2-7 NA NA TRBV7-9
CASSFGTSGMGEQFF TGTGCCAGCAGCTTTGGGACTAGCGGGATGGGTGAGCAGTTCTTC TRBJ2-1 TRBD2 once TRBV5-6
CASSAGTRFEAFF TGTGCCAGTAGCGCCGGGACAAGATTTGAAGCTTTCTTT TRBJ1-1 NA NA TRBV19
CASSLALAGEQFF TGTGCCAGCAGCTTAGCCCTAGCGGGGGAGCAGTTCTTC TRBJ2-1 TRBD2 NA TRBV7-6
CAWSLGSYGYTF TGTGCCTGGAGTTTAGGGAGTTATGGCTACACCTTC TRBJ1-2 NA NA TRBV30
CASSSAIWTAQETQYF TGTGCCAGCAGTTCCGCTATTTGGACCGCACAAGAGACCCAGTACTTC TRBJ2-5 NA NA TRBV6-5
CASTPFSPGMNTEAFF TGTGCCAGTACCCCTTTTAGCCCGGGGATGAACACTGAAGCTTTCTTT TRBJ1-1 NA NA TRBV19
CASRWGETDTQYF TGTGCCAGCAGGTGGGGGGAAACAGATACGCAGTATTTT TRBJ2-3 NA once TRBV27
CASSLETDNYGYTF TGTGCCAGCAGCCTTGAGACAGATAACTATGGCTACACCTTC TRBJ1-2 NA NA TRBV7-9
CASSLLAQGVSTYEQYF TGTGCCAGCAGTTTATTGGCACAGGGAGTCTCCACCTACGAGCAGTACTTC TRBJ2-7 NA NA TRBV28
CSVEFLTGLAYTDTQYF TGCAGCGTTGAATTCCTTACAGGCCTCGCTTACACAGATACGCAGTATTTT TRBJ2-3 NA once TRBV29-1
CASSFSGGTLSYEQYF TGTGCCAGCAGCTTCTCAGGGGGCACCCTCTCCTACGAGCAGTACTTC TRBJ2-7 TRBD1 NA TRBV7-9
CASSFGVTGPAYEQYF TGTGCCAGCAGTTTTGGGGTTACGGGACCCGCCTACGAGCAGTACTTC TRBJ2-7 NA NA TRBV7-9
CASTPLAGGIDTQYF TGTGCCAGTACCCCTCTAGCGGGAGGTATAGATACGCAGTATTTT TRBJ2-3 TRBD2 NA TRBV19
CASSLETGGNSPLHF TGTGCCAGCAGCTTGGAAACAGGGGGGAATTCACCCCTCCACTTT TRBJ1-6 TRBD1 once TRBV5-6
CASSYTGQETQYF TGTGCCAGCAGTTACACAGGACAAGAGACCCAGTACTTC TRBJ2-5 NA NA TRBV6-5
CASRGTLSETQYF TGTGCCAGCAGGGGCACCCTTTCGGAGACCCAGTACTTC TRBJ2-5 NA NA TRBV7-9
CASREGPRREQYF TGTGCCAGCAGGGAGGGGCCAAGAAGGGAGCAGTACTTC TRBJ2-7 NA once TRBV7-2
CASSTPRTRNAGQPQHF TGTGCCAGTAGTACCCCGAGGACGCGGAACGCAGGTCAGCCCCAGCATTTT TRBJ1-5 NA NA TRBV19
CASSTHGRGDGTGELFF TGTGCCAGCAGCACCCACGGGAGGGGAGATGGCACCGGGGAGCTGTTTTTT TRBJ2-2 TRBD2 NA TRBV9
CASSLPGLATGELFF TGTGCCAGCAGCCTACCGGGACTAGCAACCGGGGAGCTGTTTTTT TRBJ2-2 TRBD2 NA TRBV5-4
CASSPRTGVDEQYF TGTGCCAGCAGCCCTAGGACAGGGGTGGACGAGCAGTACTTC TRBJ2-7 TRBD1 once TRBV7-9